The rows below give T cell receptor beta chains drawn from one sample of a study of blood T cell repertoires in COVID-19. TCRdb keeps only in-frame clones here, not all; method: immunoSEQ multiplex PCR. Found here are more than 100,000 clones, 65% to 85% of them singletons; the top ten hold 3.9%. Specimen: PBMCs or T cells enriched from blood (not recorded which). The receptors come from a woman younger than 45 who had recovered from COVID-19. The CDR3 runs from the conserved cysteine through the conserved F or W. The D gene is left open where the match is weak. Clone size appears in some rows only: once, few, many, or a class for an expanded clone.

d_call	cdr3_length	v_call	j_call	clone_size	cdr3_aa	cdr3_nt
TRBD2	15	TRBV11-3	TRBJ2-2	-	CASSRDYGKTGELFF	TGTGCCAGCAGTCGGGACTACGGAAAAACCGGGGAGCTGTTTTTT
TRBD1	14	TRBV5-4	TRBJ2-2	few	CASNMGQGTGELFF	TGTGCCAGCAACATGGGACAGGGCACCGGGGAGCTGTTTTTT
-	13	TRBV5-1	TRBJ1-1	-	CASSFDRNTEAFF	TGCGCCAGCAGCTTCGACAGGAACACTGAAGCTTTCTTT
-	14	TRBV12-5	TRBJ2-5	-	CASGPGSSWETQYF	TGTGCTAGTGGTCCCGGGTCTTCATGGGAGACCCAGTACTTC
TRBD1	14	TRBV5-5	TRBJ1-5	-	CASRPGTGNQPQHF	TGTGCCAGCAGGCCAGGGACAGGCAATCAGCCCCAGCATTTT
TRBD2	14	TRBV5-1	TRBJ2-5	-	CASSASGRGETQYF	TGCGCCAGCAGCGCATCAGGGCGGGGGGAGACCCAGTACTTC
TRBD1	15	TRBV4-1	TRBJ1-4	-	CASSQVGTGSEKLFF	TGCGCCAGCAGCCAAGTTGGGACAGGGAGTGAAAAACTGTTTTTT
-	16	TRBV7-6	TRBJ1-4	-	CASSSQRGGQGEKLFF	TGTGCCAGCAGTTCTCAAAGGGGGGGGCAGGGTGAAAAACTGTTTTTT
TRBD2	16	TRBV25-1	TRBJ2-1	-	CASSEFSGGNYNEQFF	TGTGCCAGCAGTGAATTTAGCGGGGGCAACTACAATGAGCAGTTCTTC
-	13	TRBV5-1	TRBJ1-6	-	CASSLGEGSPLHF	TGCGCCAGCAGCTTGGGGGAGGGTTCACCCCTCCACTTT
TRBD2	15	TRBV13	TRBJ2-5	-	CASSPPGAGVETQYF	TGTGCCAGCAGCCCACCCGGCGCGGGGGTTGAGACCCAGTACTTC